The present T cell receptor (beta chain) was sequenced within a study of cytomegalovirus exposure and HLA in healthy donors. Study outcomes and limitations: Excluded: some indistinguishable V segments such as TRBV6-2 and TRBV6-3. Across HLA loci, a later analysis found differing TCR association rates, with DRB1 most and HLA-C fewest.

PCR amplification relied on 60 Vbeta primers (plus 13 Jbeta primers). Clones were read by immunoSEQ multiplex PCR, and TCRdb kept only the in-frame ones, dropping some. The sample consists of nearly 65,000 clones, 73% of them appearing once. Of note for this clone: Its target is not known.

V lost 0 bases and J lost 9, with 13 bases in between. This CDR3 spans 14 amino acids. Germline V lookup: CDR1 SGHRS, CDR2 YFSETQ. Sequenced material: PBMCs. The sequence came from a man between 50 and 59 years old in good health and CMV-seronegative. The chain joins TRBV5-1 to TRBJ2-1, with D unresolved. CDR3 amino acids: CASSLAAVFGEQFF. DNA for the CDR3: TGCGCCAGCAGCTTGGCCGCGGTTTTCGGTGAGCAGTTCTTC.